Below are 12 T cell receptor delta chains sequenced from a single sample in a study of Vδ1+ human thymocytes. The study, taken as a whole, reports: Thymic TRG and TRD repertoires appeared highly polyclonal.

Their target antigens are unknown. Extracted RNA was reverse transcribed into cDNA. CDR3 amplicons came from multiplex PCR with pooled V-gene forward and constant-region reverse primers. TCRdb re-called the multiplex PCR reads using CATT. In the table there are around 56,000 delta-chain clones, roughly 16% of which are singletons. Sequencing was done on a sample of Vdelta1+ gamma-delta thymocytes from the thymus. The subset is: FACS-sorted CD3+ TCRalphabeta- TCRVdelta1+ TCRVdelta2- thymocytes. The receptors stem from a girl less than two years old who had congenital heart surgery.

This clone was found a few times. Other DNA sequences within the sample encode an identical CDR3. V is TRDV2 and J is TRDJ1; 10 nucleotides agree with TRDD3. This CDR3 is 17 amino acids long. Germline-derived CDR1 and CDR2 are GEAIGNYY and EKD. The junction had 6 bases not matched to a gene; V was cut back by 0 bases and J by 0 bases. CDR3 nucleotide sequence: TGTGCCTGTGACACCGGTTACTGGGGGATGTACACCGATAAACTCATCTTT. Its protein product is CACDTGYWGMYTDKLIF.

The chain is built from TRDV1 and TRDJ1; 11 nucleotides match TRDD3. The CDR3 sequence is 24 residues long. After removal of 4 bases from V and 0 bases from J, the junction contained 28 bases not matched to a gene. Germline loops: CDR1 TSWWSYY, CDR2 QGS. In DNA, the CDR3 is TGTGCTCTTGGGGTCAACTACGACTCCGCTTACTGGGGGATATGGCGGGTGTACACCGATAAACTCATCTTT. Its translation: CALGVNYDSAYWGIWRVYTDKLIF.

The genes are TRDV1 and TRDJ1; 8 positions match TRDD3. V lost 1 base, J lost 6 bases, and 13 bases stayed unmatched. CDR1 and CDR2 (germline): TSWWSYY, QGS. The CDR3 length is 17 residues. The CDR3 here is CALGERLRSTGGHKLIF. In DNA form, the CDR3 reads TGTGCTCTTGGGGAACGCCTCCGCAGTACTGGGGGTCATAAACTCATCTTT.

The rearrangement joins TRDV1 to TRDJ1; no definite D call. Germline CDR1 TSWWSYY, CDR2 QGS. V dropped 0 bases and J dropped 1 base, with 21 bases sitting between them. The CDR3 is made up of 19 amino acids. DNA of the CDR3: TGTGCTCTTGGGGAACTAATGATGGACAGACCGAAACTCACCGATAAACTCATCTTT. Its protein product is CALGELMMDRPKLTDKLIF.

V and J are TRDV1 and TRDJ1; D is possibly TRDD2 (5 bases). The CDR3 totals 17 residues. The germline V gene has CDR1 TSWWSYY and CDR2 QGS. V was cut by 0 bases and J by 0 bases, with 14 bases left in between. The CDR3 here is CALGELELGFHTDKLIF. Written as DNA, the CDR3 is TGTGCTCTTGGGGAACTAGAATTGGGCTTCCACACCGATAAACTCATCTTT.

The V and J genes are TRDV1 and TRDJ1; D not certain. The CDR3 is 19 residues long. The germline V and J ends were trimmed by 0 bases and 0 bases, with 20 bases remaining between them. Germline V gives CDR1 TSWWSYY, CDR2 QGS. The CDR3 region has the DNA TGTGCTCTTGGGGAACTATCCCCCCCACCAGACCAGTACACCGATAAACTCATCTTT. Its translation is CALGELSPPPDQYTDKLIF.

This clone was picked up a small number of times. V usage is TRDV1 and J usage is TRDJ1; D gene uncertain. Germline CDR1 is TSWWSYY and CDR2 is QGS. The CDR3 totals 21 residues. Trimming took off 3 bases at V and 0 bases at J, with 29 bases between the two ends. CDR3 protein: CALGDSLTRVRIPRYTDKLIF. CDR3 coding DNA: TGTGCTCTTGGGGACTCGCTAACAAGGGTCCGGATCCCCAGATACACCGATAAACTCATCTTT.

This clone was observed many times. V is TRAV29/DV5 and J is TRDJ1; TRDD3 aligns across 12 bases. There are 22 residues in the CDR3. Germline V gene sequence: CDR1 NSMFDY, CDR2 ISSIKDK. V was clipped by 0 bases and J by 2 bases; unmatched bases: 23. The CDR3: CAASGSYESSWGIRSGTDKLIF. The CDR3 DNA follows: TGTGCAGCAAGCGGTTCCTACGAATCCTCCTGGGGGATACGAAGCGGGACCGATAAACTCATCTTT.

This clone was found a few times. The chain carries TRDV1 and TRDJ1, with 8 positions matching TRDD3. Germline V CDR1 and CDR2: TSWWSYY, QGS. The CDR3 consists of 20 residues. Trimming took 0 bases from V and 0 from J; bases not matched to a gene: 15. CDR3 in amino acids: CALGELRVTGGSPYTDKLIF. The CDR3, as DNA: TGTGCTCTTGGGGAACTTAGAGTTACTGGGGGTTCCCCGTACACCGATAAACTCATCTTT.

V is TRDV1 and J is TRDJ1, with 9 bases that match TRDD3. Looked up from germline, CDR1 is TSWWSYY and CDR2 is QGS. The CDR3 consists of 19 residues. V dropped 1 base and J dropped 0; count of bases not matched to a gene: 12. CDR3 protein: CALGERQGIRDLYTDKLIF. The CDR3 DNA reads TGTGCTCTTGGGGAACGACAGGGGATACGAGACCTTTACACCGATAAACTCATCTTT.

The gene calls are TRDV1 and TRDJ1; D is undetermined. This CDR3 contains 15 residues. Germline assignment: CDR1 TSWWSYY and CDR2 QGS. V shed 4 bases and J shed 0 bases, with 12 bases lying between them. In nucleotides, the CDR3 is TGTGCTCTTGGGGTTAACTTCGGGTACACCGATAAACTCATCTTT. It encodes CALGVNFGYTDKLIF.

This rearrangement joins TRDV1 to TRDJ1, with D perhaps TRDD2 (9 bases). The CDR3 consists of 23 residues. CDR1 TSWWSYY and CDR2 QGS come from the germline V gene. V lost 3 bases and J lost 0, with 35 bases in between. The CDR3 DNA follows: TGTGCTCTTGGGGACAAGAAGGCCTTCCTACGATCTACTGGGGGTCATAACACCGATAAACTCATCTTT. This gives the protein CALGDKKAFLRSTGGHNTDKLIF.